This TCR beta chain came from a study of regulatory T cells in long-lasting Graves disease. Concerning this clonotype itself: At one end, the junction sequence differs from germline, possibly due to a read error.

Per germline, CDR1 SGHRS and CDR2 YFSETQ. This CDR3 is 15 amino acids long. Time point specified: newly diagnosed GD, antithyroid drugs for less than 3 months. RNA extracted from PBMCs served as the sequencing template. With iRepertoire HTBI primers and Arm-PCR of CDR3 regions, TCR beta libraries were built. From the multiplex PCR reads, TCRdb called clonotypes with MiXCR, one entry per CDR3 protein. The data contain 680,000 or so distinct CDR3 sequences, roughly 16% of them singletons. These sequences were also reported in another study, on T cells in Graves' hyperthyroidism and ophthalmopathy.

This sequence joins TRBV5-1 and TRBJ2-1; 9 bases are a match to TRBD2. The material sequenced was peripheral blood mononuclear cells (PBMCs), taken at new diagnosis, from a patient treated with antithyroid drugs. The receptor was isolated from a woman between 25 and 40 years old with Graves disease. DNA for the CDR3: TGTGCCAGCAGCTTTAGCGGGAGTTTGAACAATGAGCAGTTCTTC. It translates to CASSFSGSLNNEQFF.